This T cell receptor (beta chain) appears in the sequencing data of a study of T cell changes during pregnancy in multiple sclerosis. Trimming took off 0 bases at V and 5 bases at J, with 11 bases between the two ends. This CDR3 contains 14 residues. In germline, CDR1 is SGHRS, CDR2 YFSETQ. Produced via immunoSEQ multiplex PCR; TCRdb's table is partial and in-frame only. The table lists about 75,000 clones, about 89% of them singletons, with 0.43% in the top ten. This clonotype was sampled from a female donor with multiple sclerosis, enrolled in a pregnancy study. V is TRBV5-1 and J is TRBJ1-2, with D maybe TRBD1 (5 bases). The sample was CD4+ T cells from peripheral blood mononuclear cells, taken before pregnancy. DNA for the CDR3: TGCGCCAGCAGCTTGGGTGACAGCACTTATGGCTACACCTTC. Protein: CASSLGDSTYGYTF.